These T cell receptor beta chains were read from a single sample in a study of blood T cell repertoires in COVID-19. The table came from immunoSEQ multiplex PCR; TCRdb's copy has only in-frame clones and leaves some out. The sample records about 160,000 clones, 80% being singletons. Specimen: PBMCs or T cells enriched from blood (not recorded which). The receptors were sampled from a man aged 40-55 years who had recovered from COVID-19. The CDR3 runs from the conserved cysteine through the conserved F or W. D genes are given only for firm matches. Clone size is given for some rows only: seen once, a few or many times, or a class if the clone is expanded.

d_call	v_call	clone_size	j_call	cdr3_nt	cdr3_aa
TRBD1	TRBV24-1	NA	TRBJ1-4	TGTGCCACCAGTGGGGGACAGGGGAACGGAAAACTGTTTTTT	CATSGGQGNGKLFF
TRBD2	TRBV7-2	NA	TRBJ2-5	TGTGCCAGCAGACTCGGGGGGGCCAGGGAGACCCAGTACTTC	CASRLGGARETQYF
TRBD1	TRBV5-5	NA	TRBJ1-2	TGTGCCAGCAGCTTGGAAGGGACAGGGAGCAAATCCTACACCTTC	CASSLEGTGSKSYTF
TRBD2	TRBV6-1	NA	TRBJ2-5	TGTGCCAGCAGTGATATCGCGGGGGGGCCTGAGACCCAGTACTTC	CASSDIAGGPETQYF
TRBD2	TRBV4-2	NA	TRBJ2-3	TGTGCCAGCAGCCAAGTACGAATCGGCGGGGGGCGTATCGCAGATACGCAGTATTTT	CASSQVRIGGGRIADTQYF
NA	TRBV5-1	NA	TRBJ2-3	TGCGCCAGCAGCTCTGGATGGCGGCTAGAAGAAGATACGCAGTATTTT	CASSSGWRLEEDTQYF
NA	TRBV6-5	NA	TRBJ1-2	TGTGCCAGCACCCTGTCGAGGGGGTCTAACTATGGCTACACCTTC	CASTLSRGSNYGYTF
TRBD2	TRBV6-5	NA	TRBJ2-1	TGTGCCAGCCATAGCGGGGACCCCTGGAATGAGCAGTTCTTC	CASHSGDPWNEQFF
TRBD1	TRBV27	NA	TRBJ2-7	TGTGCCAGCAGTCTGGGGGACAGGTCCTACGAGCAGTACTTC	CASSLGDRSYEQYF
TRBD1	TRBV5-6	few	TRBJ1-2	TGTGCCAGCAGCCGGAGGACAGGGCCCATTGGCGGCTACACCTTC	CASSRRTGPIGGYTF
NA	TRBV2	NA	TRBJ2-1	TGTGCCAGCAGGGTCGGACAGAATGAGCAGTTCTTC	CASRVGQNEQFF
TRBD1	TRBV6-5	NA	TRBJ1-2	TGTGCCAGCAGTTACTCCGGGACAGACTATGGCTACACCTTC	CASSYSGTDYGYTF
TRBD1	TRBV3-1/TRBV3-2	many	TRBJ1-2	TGTGCCAGCACCTCGACAGGGTTGATTAATAGAATGGGCTACACCTTC	CASTSTGLINRMGYTF
NA	TRBV4-2	once	TRBJ2-1	TGTGCCAGCAGCCAAGAAGGCGGTGAGCAGTTCTTC	CASSQEGGEQFF
TRBD2	TRBV9	NA	TRBJ2-3	TGTGCCAGCAGCGTCCGGGACTACAGCACAGATACGCAGTATTTT	CASSVRDYSTDTQYF
TRBD1	TRBV19	NA	TRBJ1-2	TGTGCCAGTAGTCGCTCCCTACAGGGGGCGAGCTATGGCTACACCTTC	CASSRSLQGASYGYTF
NA	TRBV27	once	TRBJ2-2	TGTGCCAGCAGTTACAGGGCTGCCGGGGAGCTGTTTTTT	CASSYRAAGELFF
NA	TRBV30	NA	TRBJ2-4	TGTGCCTGGAGCCATGGCGGGGCGGGTAACATTCAGTACTTC	CAWSHGGAGNIQYF
TRBD2	TRBV3-1/TRBV3-2	NA	TRBJ2-5	TGTGCCAGCAGCAGTACCGGGACTACAGAGACCCAGTACTTC	CASSSTGTTETQYF
NA	TRBV20-1	NA	TRBJ2-3	TGCAGTGCTAGTCCTAGCGCCGTGAATACGCAGTATTTT	CSASPSAVNTQYF
NA	TRBV29-1	once	TRBJ1-1	TGCAGCGTTGAAGAAGTGTGGCCGAACACTGAAGCTTTCTTT	CSVEEVWPNTEAFF
NA	TRBV25-1	NA	TRBJ2-3	TGTGCCAGCAGTGACAGCGGTACCTTCACAGATACGCAGTATTTT	CASSDSGTFTDTQYF
TRBD1	TRBV10-2	NA	TRBJ2-2	TGCGCCAGCGGATTACAGGGGGCTGGGACCGGGGAGCTGTTTTTT	CASGLQGAGTGELFF
TRBD1	TRBV7-9	few	TRBJ2-1	TGTGCCAGCAGCTTAATCGGGACAGGACTCAATGAGCAGTTCTTC	CASSLIGTGLNEQFF
TRBD2	TRBV5-4	NA	TRBJ2-7	TGTGCCAGCAGCCCCGCGACAGGAGGGGAGCGGGGGACGAAATTC	CASSPATGGERGTKF
TRBD2	TRBV5-4	NA	TRBJ2-1	TGTGCCAGCAGCCCGGCGGGGCGGGGGGGCGTTAATGAGCAGTTCTTC	CASSPAGRGGVNEQFF
TRBD2	TRBV5-6	NA	TRBJ2-3	TGTGCCAGCAGCTTGTTAGCGGGCCCGGCCGCCACAGATACGCAGTATTTT	CASSLLAGPAATDTQYF
NA	TRBV3-1/TRBV3-2	NA	TRBJ1-6	TGTGCCAGCAGCCCCCGGGATTCGAATTCACCCCTCCACTTT	CASSPRDSNSPLHF
TRBD1	TRBV14	once	TRBJ1-2	TGTGCCAGCAGCGGACAGGGATTATCCTATGGCTACACCTTC	CASSGQGLSYGYTF
TRBD2	TRBV7-9	NA	TRBJ2-2	TGTGCCAGCAGTGAGACTAGCTCGGCCGGGGAGCTGTTTTTT	CASSETSSAGELFF
NA	TRBV28	NA	TRBJ2-1	TGTGCCAGCAGTTTAGCAGGGGAGTACAATGAGCAGTTCTTC	CASSLAGEYNEQFF
NA	TRBV7-9	few	TRBJ1-2	TGTGCCAGCAGCTTGACTTCTATCTATGGCTACACCTTC	CASSLTSIYGYTF
TRBD2	TRBV19	NA	TRBJ2-3	TGTGCCAGTAGTTCACGGACTAGCGGGGGGGCTACAGATACGCAGTATTTT	CASSSRTSGGATDTQYF
TRBD1	TRBV2	NA	TRBJ1-2	TGTGCCAGCAGTGAGGACAGGGGAGATAGGGGCTACACCTTC	CASSEDRGDRGYTF
NA	TRBV5-1	NA	TRBJ1-3	TGCGCCAGCAGCTTGGCGGGGAGGGCTGGAAACACCATATATTTT	CASSLAGRAGNTIYF
NA	TRBV7-3	NA	TRBJ2-5	TGTGCCAGCAGCTTGGGGTGGGGCTTGGGAGAGACCCAGTACTTC	CASSLGWGLGETQYF
NA	TRBV30	NA	TRBJ1-5	TGTGCCTGGAGTCCAGGGATGAGCAATCAGCCCCAGCATTTT	CAWSPGMSNQPQHF
TRBD1	TRBV3-1/TRBV3-2	NA	TRBJ1-5	TGTGCCAGCGGACAGGGGAGACAGCCCCAGCATTTT	CASGQGRQPQHF
TRBD1	TRBV5-1	NA	TRBJ1-6	TGCGCCAGCAGCACCCAGACAGGGTTGAGGAATTCACCCCTCCACTTT	CASSTQTGLRNSPLHF